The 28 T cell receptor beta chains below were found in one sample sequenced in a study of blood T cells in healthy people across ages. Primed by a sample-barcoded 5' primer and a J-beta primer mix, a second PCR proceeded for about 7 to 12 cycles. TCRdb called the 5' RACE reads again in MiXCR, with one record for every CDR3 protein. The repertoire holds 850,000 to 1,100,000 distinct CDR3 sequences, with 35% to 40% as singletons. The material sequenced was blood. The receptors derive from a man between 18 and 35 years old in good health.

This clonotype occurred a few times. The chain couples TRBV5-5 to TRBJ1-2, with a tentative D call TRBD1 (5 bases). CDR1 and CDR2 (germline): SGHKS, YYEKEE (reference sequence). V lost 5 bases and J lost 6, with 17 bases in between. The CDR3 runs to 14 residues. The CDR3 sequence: CASRHVGGFDGYTF. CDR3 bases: TGTGCCAGCAGACACGTTGGGGGGTTTGATGGCTACACCTTC.

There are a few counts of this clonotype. CDR3 residues: CASAPTGYNEQFF. Here the CDR3 DNA reads TGTGCCAGCGCTCCGACCGGGTACAATGAGCAGTTCTTC. The chain is built from TRBV7-9 and TRBJ2-1, with D unclear. The CDR3 spans 13 residues. Germline assignment: CDR1 SEHNR and CDR2 FQNEAQ (reference sequence). With 8 bases removed from V and 4 bases from J, the gap between germline ends came to 12 bases.

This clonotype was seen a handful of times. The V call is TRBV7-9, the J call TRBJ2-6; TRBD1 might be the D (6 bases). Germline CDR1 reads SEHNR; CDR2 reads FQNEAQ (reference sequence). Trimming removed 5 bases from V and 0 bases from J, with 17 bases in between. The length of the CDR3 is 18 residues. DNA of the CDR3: TGTGCCAGCAGCCCTCTCTACGGACAGTCCTCTGGGGCCAACGTCCTGACTTTC. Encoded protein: CASSPLYGQSSGANVLTF.

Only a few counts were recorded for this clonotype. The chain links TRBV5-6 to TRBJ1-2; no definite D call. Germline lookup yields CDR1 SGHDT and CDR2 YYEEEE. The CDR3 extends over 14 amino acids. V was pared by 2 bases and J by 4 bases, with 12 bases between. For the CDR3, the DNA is TGTGCCAGCAGCTTAGGTCCCTCTCTCTATGGCTACACCTTC. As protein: CASSLGPSLYGYTF.

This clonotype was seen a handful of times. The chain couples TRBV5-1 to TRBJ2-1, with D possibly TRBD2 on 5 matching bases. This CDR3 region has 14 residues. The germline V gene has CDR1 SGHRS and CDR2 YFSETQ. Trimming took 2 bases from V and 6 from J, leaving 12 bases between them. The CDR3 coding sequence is TGCGCCAGCAGCTTTCTAGCAAACCCCAATGAGCAGTTCTTC. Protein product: CASSFLANPNEQFF.

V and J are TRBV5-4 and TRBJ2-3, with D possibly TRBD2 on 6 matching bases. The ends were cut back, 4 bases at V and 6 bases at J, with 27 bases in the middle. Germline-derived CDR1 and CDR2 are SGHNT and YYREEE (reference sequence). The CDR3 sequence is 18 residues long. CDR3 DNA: TGTGCCAGCAGCGCGCTTGTGGGGGGTCTTAGCGATGGCGATACGCAGTATTTT. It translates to CASSALVGGLSDGDTQYF. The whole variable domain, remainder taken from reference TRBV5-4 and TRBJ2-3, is ETGVTQSPTHLIKTRGQQVTLRCSSQSGHNTVSWYQQALGQGPQFIFQYYREEENGRGNFPPRFSGLQFPNYSSELNVNALELDDSALYLCASSALVGGLSDGDTQYFGPGTRLTVL.

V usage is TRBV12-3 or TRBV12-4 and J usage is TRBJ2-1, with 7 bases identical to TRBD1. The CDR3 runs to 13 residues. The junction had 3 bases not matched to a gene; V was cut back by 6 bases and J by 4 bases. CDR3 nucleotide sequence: TGTGCCAGCAGAAGGACAGGATACAATGAGCAGTTCTTC. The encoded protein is CASRRTGYNEQFF.

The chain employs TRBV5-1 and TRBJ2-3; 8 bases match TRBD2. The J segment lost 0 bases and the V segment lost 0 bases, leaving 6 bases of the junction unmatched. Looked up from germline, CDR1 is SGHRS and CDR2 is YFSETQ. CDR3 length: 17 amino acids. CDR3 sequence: CASSLGSSGTSTDTQYF. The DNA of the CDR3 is TGCGCCAGCAGCTTGGGAAGTAGCGGGACTAGCACAGATACGCAGTATTTT.

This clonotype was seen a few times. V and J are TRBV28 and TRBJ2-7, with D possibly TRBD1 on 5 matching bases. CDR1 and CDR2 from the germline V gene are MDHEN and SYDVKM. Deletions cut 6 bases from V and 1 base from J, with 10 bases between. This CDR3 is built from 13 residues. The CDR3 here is CASRPQGSYEQYF. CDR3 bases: TGTGCCAGCAGGCCCCAGGGTTCCTACGAGCAGTACTTC.

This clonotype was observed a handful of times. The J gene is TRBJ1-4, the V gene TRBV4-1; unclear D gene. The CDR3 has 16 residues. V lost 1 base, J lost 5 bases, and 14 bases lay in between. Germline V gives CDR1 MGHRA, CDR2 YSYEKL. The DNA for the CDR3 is TGCGCCAGCAGCCAAGCTCATCGGACGGAGAATGAAAAACTGTTTTTT. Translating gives CASSQAHRTENEKLFF.

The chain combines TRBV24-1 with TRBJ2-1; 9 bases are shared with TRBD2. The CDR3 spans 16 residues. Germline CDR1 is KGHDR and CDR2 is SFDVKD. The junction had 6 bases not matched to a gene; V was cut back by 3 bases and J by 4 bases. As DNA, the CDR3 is TGTGCCACCAGTGATCCGTCAGCGGGGGGTTACAATGAGCAGTTCTTC. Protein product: CATSDPSAGGYNEQFF.

The CDR3 DNA follows: TGCGCCAGCAGCATTCCGGGACTAGTAGAGACCCAGTACTTC. It specifies CASSIPGLVETQYF. The chain combines TRBV5-1 with TRBJ2-5; TRBD2 agrees at 8 bases. CDR3 length: 14 residues. Per the germline V gene, CDR1 is SGHRS and CDR2 is YFSETQ. Trimming cost V 4 bases and J 4 bases; bases outside gene matches: 6.

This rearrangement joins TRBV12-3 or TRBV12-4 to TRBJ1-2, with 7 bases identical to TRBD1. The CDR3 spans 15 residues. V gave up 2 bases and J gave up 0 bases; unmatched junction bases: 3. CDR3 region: CASSLSTGTNYGYTF. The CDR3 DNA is TGTGCCAGCAGTTTATCGACAGGGACTAACTATGGCTACACCTTC.

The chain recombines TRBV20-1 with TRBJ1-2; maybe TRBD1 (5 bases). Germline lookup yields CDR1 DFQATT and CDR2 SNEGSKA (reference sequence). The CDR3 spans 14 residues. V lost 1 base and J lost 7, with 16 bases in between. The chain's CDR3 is CSARVAAGLGGYTF. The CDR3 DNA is TGCAGTGCTAGAGTTGCGGCAGGGTTGGGTGGCTACACCTTC.

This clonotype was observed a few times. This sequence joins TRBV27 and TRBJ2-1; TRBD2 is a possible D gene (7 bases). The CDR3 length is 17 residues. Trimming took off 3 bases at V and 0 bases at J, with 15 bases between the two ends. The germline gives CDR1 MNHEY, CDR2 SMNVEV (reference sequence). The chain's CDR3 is CASSFGGGSPSYNEQFF. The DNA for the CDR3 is TGTGCCAGCAGTTTTGGCGGGGGCTCCCCCTCCTACAATGAGCAGTTCTTC.

This chain's CDR3 is CASSLAGVPSANTGELFF. The CDR3 coding sequence is TGCGCCAGCAGCTTGGCAGGGGTACCCTCAGCTAACACCGGGGAGCTGTTTTTT. The V call is TRBV5-1, the J call TRBJ2-2, with D possibly matching TRBD1 (6 bases). The V and J ends lost 0 bases and 2 bases respectively, with 17 bases between them. The germline V gene has CDR1 SGHRS and CDR2 YFSETQ. The CDR3 is made up of 18 amino acids.

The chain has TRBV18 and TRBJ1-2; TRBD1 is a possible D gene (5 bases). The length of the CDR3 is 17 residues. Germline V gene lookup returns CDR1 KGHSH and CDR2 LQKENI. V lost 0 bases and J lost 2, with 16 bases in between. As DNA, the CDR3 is TGTGCCAGCTCACCACCGATGGAGGGGACCCGAAACTATGGCTACACCTTC. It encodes CASSPPMEGTRNYGYTF.

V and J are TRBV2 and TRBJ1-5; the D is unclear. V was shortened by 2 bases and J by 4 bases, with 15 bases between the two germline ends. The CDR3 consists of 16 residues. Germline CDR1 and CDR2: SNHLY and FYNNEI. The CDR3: CASSEKRASGNQPQHF. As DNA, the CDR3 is TGTGCCAGCAGTGAAAAACGCGCATCCGGGAATCAGCCCCAGCATTTT.

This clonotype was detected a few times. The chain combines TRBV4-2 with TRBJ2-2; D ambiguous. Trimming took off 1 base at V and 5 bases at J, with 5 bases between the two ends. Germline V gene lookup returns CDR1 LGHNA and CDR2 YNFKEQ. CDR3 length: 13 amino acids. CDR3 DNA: TGTGCCAGCAGCCAAGGCGAGACCGGGGAGCTGTTTTTT. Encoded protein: CASSQGETGELFF.

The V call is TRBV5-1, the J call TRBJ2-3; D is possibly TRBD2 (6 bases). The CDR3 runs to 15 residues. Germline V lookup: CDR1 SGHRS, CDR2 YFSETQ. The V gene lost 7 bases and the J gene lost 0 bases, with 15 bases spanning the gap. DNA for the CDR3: TGCGCCAGCGTACTAGGACTACCTAGCACAGATACGCAGTATTTT. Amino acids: CASVLGLPSTDTQYF. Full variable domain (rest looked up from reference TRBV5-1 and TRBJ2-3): KAGVTQTPRYLIKTRGQQVTLSCSPISGHRSVSWYQQTPGQGLQFLFEYFSETQRNKGNFPGRFSGRQFSNSRSEMNVSTLELGDSALYLCASVLGLPSTDTQYFGPGTRLTVL.

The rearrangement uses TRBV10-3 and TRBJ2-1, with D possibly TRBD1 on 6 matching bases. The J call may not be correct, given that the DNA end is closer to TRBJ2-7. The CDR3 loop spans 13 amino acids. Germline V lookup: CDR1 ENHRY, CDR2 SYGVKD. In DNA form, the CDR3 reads TGTGCCATCAGTGAGTCTGGGGACAATGAGCAGTACTTC. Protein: CAISESGDNEQYF.

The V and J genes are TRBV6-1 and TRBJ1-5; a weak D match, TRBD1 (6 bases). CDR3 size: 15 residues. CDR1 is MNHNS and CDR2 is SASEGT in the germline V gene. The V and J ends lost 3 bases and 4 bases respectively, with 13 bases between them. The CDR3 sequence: CASSEDQTGNQPQHF. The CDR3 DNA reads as TGTGCCAGCAGTGAGGACCAGACAGGAAATCAGCCCCAGCATTTT.

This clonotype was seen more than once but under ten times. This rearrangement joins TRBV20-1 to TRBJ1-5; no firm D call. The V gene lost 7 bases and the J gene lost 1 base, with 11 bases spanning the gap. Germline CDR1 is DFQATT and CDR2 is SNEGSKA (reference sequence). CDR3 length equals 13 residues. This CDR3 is CSGVSGSNQPQHF. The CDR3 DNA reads TGCAGTGGGGTGTCGGGGAGCAATCAGCCCCAGCATTTT.

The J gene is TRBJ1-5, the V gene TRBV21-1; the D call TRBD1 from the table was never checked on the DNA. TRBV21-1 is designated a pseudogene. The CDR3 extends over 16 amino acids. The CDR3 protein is CASSGPGQDSNQLQHF. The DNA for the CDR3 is TGTGCCAGCAGCGGCCCGGGACAGGATAGCAATCAGCTCCAGCATTTT.

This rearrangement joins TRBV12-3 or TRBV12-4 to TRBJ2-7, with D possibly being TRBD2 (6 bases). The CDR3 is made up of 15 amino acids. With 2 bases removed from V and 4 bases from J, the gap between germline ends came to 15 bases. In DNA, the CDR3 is TGTGCCAGCAGTTTATGGGGGGACCCCCGGTACGAGCAGTACTTC. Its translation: CASSLWGDPRYEQYF.

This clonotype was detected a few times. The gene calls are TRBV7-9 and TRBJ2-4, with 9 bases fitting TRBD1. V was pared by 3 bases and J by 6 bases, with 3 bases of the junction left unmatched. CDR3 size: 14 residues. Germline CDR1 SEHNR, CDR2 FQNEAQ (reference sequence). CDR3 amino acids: CASSFRQGGNIQYF. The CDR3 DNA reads TGTGCCAGCAGCTTTAGACAGGGGGGAAACATTCAGTACTTC.

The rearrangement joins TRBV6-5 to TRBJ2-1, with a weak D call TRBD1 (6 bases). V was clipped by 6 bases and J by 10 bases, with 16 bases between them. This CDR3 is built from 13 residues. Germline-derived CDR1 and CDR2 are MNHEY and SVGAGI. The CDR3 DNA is TGTGCCAGCAGCCACAGGGAGTCCTACGAGCAGTTCTTC. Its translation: CASSHRESYEQFF.

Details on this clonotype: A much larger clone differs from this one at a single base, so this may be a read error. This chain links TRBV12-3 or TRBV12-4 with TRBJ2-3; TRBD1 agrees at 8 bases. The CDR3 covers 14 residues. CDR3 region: CANSFSGGSDTQYF. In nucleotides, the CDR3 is TGTGCCAACAGTTTCTCAGGGGGCAGCGATACGCAGTATTTT.